The clone carrying this T cell receptor (beta chain) occurred a few times. This entry belongs to a study of T-cell memory formation after mild COVID-19. The CDR3 covers 16 residues. Trimming removed 2 bases from V and 4 bases from J, with 17 bases in between. Per germline, CDR1 KGHSH and CDR2 LQKENI. Libraries for TCRalpha and TCRbeta carried sample barcodes and unique molecular identifiers via 5'RACE. Each CDR3 protein gets one entry after TCRdb re-called the 5' RACE reads with MiXCR. The repertoire holds 150,000 to 200,000 distinct CDR3 sequences, about 22% seen once, with under 25% in the top ten. The TCR sequence derives from an adult woman who had mild COVID-19 (a few samples of this study predate the infection). Cell type and time point are not known. V and J are TRBV18 and TRBJ2-5; possibly TRBD1 or TRBD2 for D (6 bases each). Sequenced: PBMCs or a T cell subset sorted from them (not recorded which). The CDR3 reads CASSPEPKGGRETQYF. The CDR3 DNA sequence: TGTGCCAGCTCACCAGAGCCAAAGGGGGGTCGAGAGACCCAGTACTTC. Looking up the rest from reference TRBV18 and TRBJ2-5 gives the full variable domain: NAGVMQNPRHLVRRRGQEARLRCSPMKGHSHVYWYRQLPEEGLKFMVYLQKENIIDESGMPKERFSAEFPKEGPSILRIQQVVRGDSAAYFCASSPEPKGGRETQYFGPGTRLLVL.